This TCR beta chain was identified in a study of OX40 agonist ivuxolimab in advanced cancers. About the study as a whole: Ivuxolimab was an agonistic, fully human IgG2 monoclonal antibody directed against OX40 (CD134), a costimulatory receptor. Intravenous ivuxolimab was administered to patients every 2 weeks at six dose levels: 0.01, 0.1, 0.3, 1.5, 3 and 10 mg/kg. Among the roughly 54 dose-escalation patients, around 19 had hepatocellular carcinoma, roughly 15 melanoma, 9 renal cell carcinoma and 9 head and neck cancer. The dose-escalation cohort was 82.7% male with a mean age of 60 years, ranging from roughly 23 to 80. Prior anti-PD-1, anti-PD-L1 or anti-CTLA-4 therapy was permitted, and checkpoint inhibitors had been received by less than 45% of dose-escalation patients. Partial responses were achieved by three dose-escalation patients, of whom one had hepatocellular carcinoma and two had cutaneous melanoma. Peripheral TCRbeta sequencing was intended to test whether TCR sequence diversity was altered and clonal T-cell expansion was caused by ivuxolimab. The monotherapy dose-escalation portion (N of about 50 patients) of the phase I ivuxolimab trial is reported in the paper. The paper's findings and limits, for the study overall: After ivuxolimab, more expanded clones were found on average in CD8+ T cells than in CD4+ T cells. The antigen specificity of the clonally expanded peripheral T cells was not determined. At doses of 0.1 to 3.0 mg/kg, clonal expansion of both CD4+ and CD8+ T cells in blood was seen between baseline and week 6. Low levels of normalized T-cell clonal expansion were also seen in some nonresponding patients. In partial responders in the 0.1-3.0 mg/kg groups, normalized peripheral clonal expansion was found to be among the lowest, especially among CD8+ T cells.

Genomic DNA was extracted from sorted cells for sequencing of the TCRbeta CDR3 region. The immunoSEQ Assay was used to sequence the TCRbeta CDR3 regions. Imported from immuneACCESS, the table was reduced by TCRdb to in-frame sequences with V and J called. These copies leave out some clones; in studies compared against another copy, an unresolved V gene accounts for under half, and the cause of the remainder is not known. For this sample there are around 60,000 clones; 60% to 85% appear just once. The ten most abundant clones make up 9.5% to 13% of the sample. Patients with autoimmune disease history or receiving systemic immunosuppression were excluded from the trial. In every dose cohort, peripheral blood was drawn for TCR sequencing at baseline, cycle 4 day 1, and cycle 7 day 1. The samples were taken from a phase I, first-in-human, multicenter, open-label dose-escalation trial of ivuxolimab. The trial enrolled adults with locally advanced or metastatic head and neck squamous cell, hepatocellular, melanoma or renal cell carcinoma. CD4+ and CD8+ T cells were sorted separately from peripheral blood before TCR sequencing.

As concerns this clone: The antigen this receptor binds is unknown. Base quality data are lacking; no much larger clone is found one base away.

V is clipped by 5 bases and J by 0 bases, and the sequence between their germline boundaries is 17 bases long. Reading from cysteine to phenylalanine, the CDR3 counts 17 amino acids. Only the CDR3 region is kept as DNA, spanning 51 bases read in frame from base 1. The germline V gene (reference sequence) sets CDR1 to LNHDA and CDR2 to SQIVND. This TCR derives from an adult with an advanced solid tumor such as melanoma, head and neck, liver or kidney cancer. The receptor chain draws on TRBV19 and TRBJ2-4, with TRBD2 perhaps the D gene, on 7 matching bases. The specimen comprised CD4+ or CD8+ T cells sorted from blood, sampled in a trial of the OX40 agonist ivuxolimab. The DNA sequence is TGTGCCAGTAGTCAACCGGGGGGCAGTCTAGCCAAAAACATTCAGTACTTC. This encodes CASSQPGGSLAKNIQYF.